A single sample is the source of the 10 T cell receptor beta chains below, sequenced in a study of OX40 agonist ivuxolimab in advanced cancers. Clones were read by immunoSEQ multiplex PCR, and TCRdb kept only the in-frame ones, dropping some. Here the sample spans about 47,000 clones, 84% being singletons. The sequencing used CD4+ or CD8+ T cells sorted from blood, collected in a trial of the OX40 agonist ivuxolimab. Receptors were obtained from an adult with an advanced solid tumor such as melanoma, head and neck, liver or kidney cancer.

This clone turned up a few times. The rearrangement uses TRBV28 and TRBJ2-5, with 9 bases fitting TRBD1. The germline gives CDR1 MDHEN, CDR2 SYDVKM. V was clipped by 5 bases and J by 0 bases; unmatched bases: 7. The CDR3 is 16 amino acids. CDR3 sequence: CASSLLGQGYQETQYF. In nucleotides, the CDR3 is TGTGCCAGCAGTCTCCTCGGACAGGGGTACCAAGAGACCCAGTACTTC.

V usage is TRBV27 and J usage is TRBJ2-7; TRBD2 aligns across 7 bases. This CDR3 region has 14 residues. Trimming removed 2 bases from V and 5 bases from J; junction bases left unmatched: 6. Germline CDR1 reads MNHEY; CDR2 reads SMNVEV (reference sequence). The CDR3: CASSLGGEGDEQYF. CDR3 in DNA: TGTGCCAGCAGTTTAGGAGGGGAGGGTGACGAGCAGTACTTC.

CDR3 DNA sequence: TGTGCCAGCAGACGCACAGATACGCAGTATTTT. It yields the protein CASRRTDTQYF. This chain connects TRBV2 to TRBJ2-3, with unresolved D. V shed 6 bases and J shed 1 base, with 2 bases lying between them. Germline V CDR1 and CDR2: SNHLY, FYNNEI. The CDR3 length is 11 residues.

The chain uses TRBV5-4 and TRBJ1-2, with TRBD1 as a possible D gene (5 bases). V was clipped by 5 bases and J by 2 bases, with 16 bases between them. Germline V gene sequence: CDR1 SGHNT, CDR2 YYREEE (reference sequence). The CDR3 has 15 residues. In DNA, the CDR3 is TGTGCCAGCAGTACCCCACAGGAGATCAACTATGGCTACACCTTC. Its protein is CASSTPQEINYGYTF.

This clone appeared a few times. The rearrangement joins TRBV6-6 to TRBJ1-3; D gene uncertain. Trimming took 5 bases from V and 0 from J, leaving 14 bases between them. CDR1 and CDR2 from the germline V gene are MNHNY and SVGAGI (reference sequence). This CDR3 spans 16 amino acids. The DNA of the CDR3 is TGTGCCAGCAGTCTTCTTGGACGGGCCTCTGGAAACACCATATATTTT. Translating gives CASSLLGRASGNTIYF.

The V call is TRBV28, the J call TRBJ2-7, with 9 bases fitting TRBD1. The germline CDR1 and CDR2 sequences are MDHEN and SYDVKM. Trimming took 8 bases from V and 2 from J; bases not matched to a gene: 10. CDR3 length: 15 amino acids. CDR3 protein: CASAARQGETYEQYF. The CDR3, as DNA: TGTGCCAGCGCCGCCCGACAGGGGGAAACCTACGAGCAGTACTTC.

This sequence joins TRBV2 and TRBJ2-7; D possibly corresponds to TRBD1 (5 bases). The germline gives CDR1 SNHLY, CDR2 FYNNEI. Trimming stripped 5 bases from V and 0 bases from J, with 11 bases between. CDR3 length: 14 residues. CDR3 sequence reads: CASSWTPSSYEQYF. The CDR3, as DNA: TGTGCCAGCAGTTGGACACCCAGCTCCTACGAGCAGTACTTC.

The V gene is TRBV7-9, the J gene TRBJ2-1, with 9 bases that match TRBD2. The CDR3 sequence is 16 residues long. With V trimmed by 3 bases and J by 0 bases, 3 bases remained unmatched. Germline assignment: CDR1 SEHNR and CDR2 FQNEAQ (reference sequence). CDR3 region: CASSFPSGISYNEQFF. In DNA form, the CDR3 reads TGTGCCAGCAGCTTCCCTAGCGGGATCTCCTACAATGAGCAGTTCTTC.

The chain uses TRBV4-1 and TRBJ2-3, with 14 bases matching TRBD2. Per germline, CDR1 MGHRA and CDR2 YSYEKL. With 3 bases clipped from V and 8 bases from J, the junction kept 7 bases outside the gene matches. The CDR3 consists of 16 residues. The CDR3 sequence: CASSQGLAGAQGTQYF. In DNA form, the CDR3 reads TGCGCCAGCAGCCAGGGACTAGCGGGGGCGCAGGGTACGCAGTATTTT.

This chain connects TRBV28 to TRBJ1-5; tentatively, D is TRBD1 (5 bases). This CDR3 is built from 15 residues. The germline V gene encodes CDR1 MDHEN and CDR2 SYDVKM. V lost 6 bases to trimming and J lost 6 bases, with 18 bases between them. CDR3 nucleotide sequence: TGTGCCAGCAGCCACTTCGGGGCAGACTCTCAGCCCCAGCATTTT. This encodes CASSHFGADSQPQHF.